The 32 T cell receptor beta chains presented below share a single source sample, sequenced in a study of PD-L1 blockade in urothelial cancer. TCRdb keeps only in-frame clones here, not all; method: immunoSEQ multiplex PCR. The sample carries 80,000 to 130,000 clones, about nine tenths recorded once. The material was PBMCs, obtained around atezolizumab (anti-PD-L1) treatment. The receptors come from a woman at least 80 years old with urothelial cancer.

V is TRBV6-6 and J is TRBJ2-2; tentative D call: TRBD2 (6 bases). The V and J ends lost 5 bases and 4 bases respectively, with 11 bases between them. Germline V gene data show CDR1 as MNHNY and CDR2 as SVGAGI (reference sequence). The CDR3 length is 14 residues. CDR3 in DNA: TGTGCCAGCAGTCCGCCGGAGGGCACCGGGGAGCTGTTTTTT. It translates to CASSPPEGTGELFF.

The CDR3 bases are TGTGCCAGCAGCCCCGGCAGGGGCCCTATCTACGAGCAGTACTTC. Protein product: CASSPGRGPIYEQYF. This rearrangement joins TRBV21-1 to TRBJ2-7; the table calls TRBD1, which could not be checked here. TRBV21-1 is recorded as a pseudogene. The CDR3 has 15 amino acids.

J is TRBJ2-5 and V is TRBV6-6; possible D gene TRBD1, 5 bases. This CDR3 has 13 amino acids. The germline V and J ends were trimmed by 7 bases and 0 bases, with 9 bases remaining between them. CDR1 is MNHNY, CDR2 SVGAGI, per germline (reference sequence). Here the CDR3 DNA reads TGTGCCAGCAAGGGCAGGGACCAAGAGACCCAGTACTTC. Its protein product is CASKGRDQETQYF.

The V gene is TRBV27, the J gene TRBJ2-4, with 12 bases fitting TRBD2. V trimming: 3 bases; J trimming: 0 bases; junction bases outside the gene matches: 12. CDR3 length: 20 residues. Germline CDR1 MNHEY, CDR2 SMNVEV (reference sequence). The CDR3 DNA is TGTGCCAGCAGTTTTTATTCTACTAGCGGGAGGATCCTAGCCAAAAACATTCAGTACTTC. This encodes CASSFYSTSGRILAKNIQYF.

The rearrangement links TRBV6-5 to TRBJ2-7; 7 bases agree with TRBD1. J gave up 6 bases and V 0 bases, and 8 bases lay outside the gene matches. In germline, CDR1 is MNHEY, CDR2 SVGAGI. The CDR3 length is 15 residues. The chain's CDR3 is CASSYSATGSGEQYF. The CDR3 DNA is TGTGCCAGCAGTTACTCCGCGACAGGGTCTGGCGAGCAGTACTTC.

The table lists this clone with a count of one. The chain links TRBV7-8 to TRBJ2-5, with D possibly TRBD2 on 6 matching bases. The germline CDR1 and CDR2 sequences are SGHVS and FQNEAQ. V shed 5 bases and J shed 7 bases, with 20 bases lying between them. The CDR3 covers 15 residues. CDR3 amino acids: CASSTTAGREGTQYF. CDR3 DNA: TGTGCCAGCAGCACGACTGCGGGGCGGGAAGGGACCCAGTACTTC.

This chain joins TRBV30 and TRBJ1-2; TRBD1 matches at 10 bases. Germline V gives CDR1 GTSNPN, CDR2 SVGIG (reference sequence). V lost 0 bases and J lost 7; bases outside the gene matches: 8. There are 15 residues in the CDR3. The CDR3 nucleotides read TGTGCCTGGAGTGTAACCGGGACAGGGGAGGGTGGCTACACCTTC. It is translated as CAWSVTGTGEGGYTF. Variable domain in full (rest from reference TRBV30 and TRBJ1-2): SQTIHQWPATLVQPVGSPLSLECTVEGTSNPNLYWYRQAAGRGLQLLFYSVGIGQISSEVPQNLSASRPQDRQFILSSKKLLLSDSGFYLCAWSVTGTGEGGYTFGSGTRLTVV.

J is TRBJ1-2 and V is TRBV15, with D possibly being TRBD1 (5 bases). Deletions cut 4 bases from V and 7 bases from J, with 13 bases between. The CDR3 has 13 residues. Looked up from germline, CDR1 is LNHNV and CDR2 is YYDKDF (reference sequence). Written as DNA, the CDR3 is TGTGCCACCAGCACGGGAGGGACCTCTGGCTACACCTTC. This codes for CATSTGGTSGYTF.

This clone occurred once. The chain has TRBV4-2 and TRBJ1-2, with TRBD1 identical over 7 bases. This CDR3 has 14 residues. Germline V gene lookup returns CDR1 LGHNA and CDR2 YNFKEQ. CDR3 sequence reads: CAAGQPGQRYGYTF. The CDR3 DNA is TGTGCGGCGGGACAACCGGGACAGCGCTATGGCTACACCTTC.

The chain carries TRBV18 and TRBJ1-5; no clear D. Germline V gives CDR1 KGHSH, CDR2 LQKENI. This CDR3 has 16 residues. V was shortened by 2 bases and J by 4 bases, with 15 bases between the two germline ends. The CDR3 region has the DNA TGTGCCAGCTCACCAAATACAGTAAGAGGGAATCAGCCCCAGCATTTT. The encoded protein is CASSPNTVRGNQPQHF. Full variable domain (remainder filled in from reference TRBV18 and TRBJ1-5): NAGVMQNPRHLVRRRGQEARLRCSPMKGHSHVYWYRQLPEEGLKFMVYLQKENIIDESGMPKERFSAEFPKEGPSILRIQQVVRGDSAAYFCASSPNTVRGNQPQHFGDGTRLSIL.

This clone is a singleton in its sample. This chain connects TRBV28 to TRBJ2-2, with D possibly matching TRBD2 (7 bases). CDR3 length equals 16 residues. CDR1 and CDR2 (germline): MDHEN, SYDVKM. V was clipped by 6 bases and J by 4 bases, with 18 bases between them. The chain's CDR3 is CASRPPTGRGTGELFF. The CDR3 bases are TGTGCCAGCAGACCTCCTACAGGGAGGGGCACCGGGGAGCTGTTTTTT. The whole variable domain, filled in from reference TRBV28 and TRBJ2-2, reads DVKVTQSSRYLVKRTGEKVFLECVQDMDHENMFWYRQDPGLGLRLIYFSYDVKMKEKGDIPEGYSVSREKKERFSLILESASTNQTSMYLCASRPPTGRGTGELFFGEGSRLTVL.

The CDR3 here is CASSPLGDPSQPQHF. For the CDR3, the DNA is TGTGCCAGCAGTCCCCTGGGAGATCCGAGTCAGCCCCAGCATTTT. The chain recombines TRBV27 with TRBJ1-5; no clear D. Germline CDR1 and CDR2: MNHEY and SMNVEV (reference sequence). Trimming took 5 bases from V and 6 from J, leaving 17 bases between them. The CDR3 consists of 15 residues.

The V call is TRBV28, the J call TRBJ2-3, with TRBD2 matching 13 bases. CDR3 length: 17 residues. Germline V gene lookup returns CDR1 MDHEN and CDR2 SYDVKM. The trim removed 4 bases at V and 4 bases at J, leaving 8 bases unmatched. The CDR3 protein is CASSSLGLAGLSDTQYF. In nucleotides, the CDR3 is TGTGCCAGCAGTTCCCTGGGACTAGCGGGACTATCAGATACGCAGTATTTT.

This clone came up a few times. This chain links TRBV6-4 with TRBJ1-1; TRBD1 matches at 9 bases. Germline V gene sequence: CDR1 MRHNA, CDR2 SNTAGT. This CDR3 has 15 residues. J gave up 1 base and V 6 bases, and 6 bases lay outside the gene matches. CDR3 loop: CASRRQGEANTEAFF. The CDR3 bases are TGTGCCAGCAGACGACAGGGGGAGGCGAACACTGAAGCTTTCTTT.

For the CDR3, the DNA is TGCAGCGTTGCCGGGACAGGGGTCTATGGCTACACCTTC. This gives the protein CSVAGTGVYGYTF. The chain uses TRBV29-1 and TRBJ1-2, with TRBD1 matching 10 bases. The V gene end was trimmed by 4 bases and the J gene end by 4 bases; junction bases not matched to a gene: 3. This CDR3 comprises 13 residues. Germline CDR1 is SQVTM and CDR2 is ANQGSEA.

In DNA, the CDR3 is TGTGCCAGCAGGTCCCAACTAGCGGGATGGGGGGAGACCCAGTACTTC. It yields the protein CASRSQLAGWGETQYF. This chain joins TRBV28 and TRBJ2-5; 10 positions match TRBD2. With V trimmed by 6 bases and J by 5 bases, 12 bases remained unmatched. The CDR3 spans 16 residues. Looked up from germline, CDR1 is MDHEN and CDR2 is SYDVKM.

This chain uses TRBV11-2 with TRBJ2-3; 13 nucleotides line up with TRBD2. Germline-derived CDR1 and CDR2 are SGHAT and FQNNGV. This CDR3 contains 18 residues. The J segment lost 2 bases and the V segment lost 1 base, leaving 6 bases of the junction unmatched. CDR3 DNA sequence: TGTGCCAGCAGCTTAGGCCCGGGACTAGCGGGAAACACAGATACGCAGTATTTT. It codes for CASSLGPGLAGNTDTQYF. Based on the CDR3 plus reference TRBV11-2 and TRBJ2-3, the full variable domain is EAGVAQSPRYKIIEKRQSVAFWCNPISGHATLYWYQQILGQGPKLLIQFQNNGVVDDSQLPKDRFSAERLKGVDSTLKIQPAKLEDSAVYLCASSLGPGLAGNTDTQYFGPGTRLTVL.

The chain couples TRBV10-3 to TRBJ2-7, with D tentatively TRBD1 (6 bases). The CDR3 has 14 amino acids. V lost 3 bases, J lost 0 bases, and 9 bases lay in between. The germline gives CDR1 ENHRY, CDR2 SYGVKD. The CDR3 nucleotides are TGTGCCATCAGTGAAGACAGGAGCTCCTACGAGCAGTACTTC. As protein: CAISEDRSSYEQYF.

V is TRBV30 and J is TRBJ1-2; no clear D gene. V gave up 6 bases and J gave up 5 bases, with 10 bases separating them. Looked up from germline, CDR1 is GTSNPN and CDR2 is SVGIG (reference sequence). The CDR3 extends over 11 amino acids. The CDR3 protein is CACSTRYGYTF. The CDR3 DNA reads TGTGCCTGCTCGACGAGGTATGGCTACACCTTC.

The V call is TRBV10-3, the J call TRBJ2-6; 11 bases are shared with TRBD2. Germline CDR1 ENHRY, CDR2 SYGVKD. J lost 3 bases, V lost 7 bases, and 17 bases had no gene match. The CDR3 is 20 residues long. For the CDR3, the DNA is TGTGCCATCAAGGGGAAACCGGGACTAGCGGTTGCTAGTGGGGCCAACGTCCTGACTTTC. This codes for CAIKGKPGLAVASGANVLTF.

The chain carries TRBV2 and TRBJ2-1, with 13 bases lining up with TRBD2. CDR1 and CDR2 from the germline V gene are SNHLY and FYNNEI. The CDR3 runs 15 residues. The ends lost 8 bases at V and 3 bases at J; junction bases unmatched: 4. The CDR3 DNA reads TGTGCCAGCTATGGGACTAGCGGGATCTACAATGAGCAGTTCTTC. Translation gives CASYGTSGIYNEQFF.

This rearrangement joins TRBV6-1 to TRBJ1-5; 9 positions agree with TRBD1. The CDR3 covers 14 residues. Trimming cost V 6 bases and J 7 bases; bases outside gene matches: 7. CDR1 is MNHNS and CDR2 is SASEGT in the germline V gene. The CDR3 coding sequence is TGTGCCAGCAGCAGAACAGGGGGCCGGCAGCCCCAGCATTTT. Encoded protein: CASSRTGGRQPQHF.

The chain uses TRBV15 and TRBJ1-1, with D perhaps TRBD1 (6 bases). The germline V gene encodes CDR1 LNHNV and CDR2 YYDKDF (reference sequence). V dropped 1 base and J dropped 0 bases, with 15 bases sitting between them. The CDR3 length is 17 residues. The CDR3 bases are TGTGCCACCAGCAGAGCCATAAAAACAGGGCTGAACACTGAAGCTTTCTTT. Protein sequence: CATSRAIKTGLNTEAFF.

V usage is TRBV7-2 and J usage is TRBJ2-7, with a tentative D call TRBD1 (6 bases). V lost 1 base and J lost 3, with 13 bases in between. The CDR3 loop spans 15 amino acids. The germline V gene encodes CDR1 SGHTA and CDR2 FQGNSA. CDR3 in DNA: TGTGCCAGCAGCTTAGAGTTGGGACAACACTACGAGCAGTACTTC. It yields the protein CASSLELGQHYEQYF.

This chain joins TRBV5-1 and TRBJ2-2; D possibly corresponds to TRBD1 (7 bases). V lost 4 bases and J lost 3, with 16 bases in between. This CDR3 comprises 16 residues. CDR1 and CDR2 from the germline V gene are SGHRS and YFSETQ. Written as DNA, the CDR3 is TGCGCCAGCAGCCAAGGAGGGGGCGTCGACACCGGGGAGCTGTTTTTT. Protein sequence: CASSQGGGVDTGELFF. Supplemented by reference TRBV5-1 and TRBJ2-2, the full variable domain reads KAGVTQTPRYLIKTRGQQVTLSCSPISGHRSVSWYQQTPGQGLQFLFEYFSETQRNKGNFPGRFSGRQFSNSRSEMNVSTLELGDSALYLCASSQGGGVDTGELFFGEGSRLTVL.

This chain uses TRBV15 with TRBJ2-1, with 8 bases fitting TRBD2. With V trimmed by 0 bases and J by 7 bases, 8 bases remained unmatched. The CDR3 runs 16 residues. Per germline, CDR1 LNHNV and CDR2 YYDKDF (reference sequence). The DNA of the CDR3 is TGTGCCACCAGCAGAGATTCGGCGGGAGGAACAAATGAGCAGTTCTTC. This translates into CATSRDSAGGTNEQFF.

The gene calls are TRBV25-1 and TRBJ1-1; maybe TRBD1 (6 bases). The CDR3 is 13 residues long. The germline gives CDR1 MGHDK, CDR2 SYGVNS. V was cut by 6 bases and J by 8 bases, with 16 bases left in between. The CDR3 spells CASRPPSGTEAFF. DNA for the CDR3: TGTGCCAGCAGGCCCCCCTCCGGGACAGAAGCTTTCTTT. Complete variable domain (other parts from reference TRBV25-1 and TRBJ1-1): EADIYQTPRYLVIGTGKKITLECSQTMGHDKMYWYQQDPGMELHLIHYSYGVNSTEKGDLSSESTVSRIRTEHFPLTLESARPSHTSQYLCASRPPSGTEAFFGQGTRLTVV.

In DNA, the CDR3 is TGTGCCAGCAGCACAGCCGGGACTAGCGGATACAATGAGCAGTTCTTC. Its translation: CASSTAGTSGYNEQFF. The chain recombines TRBV27 with TRBJ2-1; 11 positions agree with TRBD2. The junction had 8 bases not matched to a gene; V was cut back by 6 bases and J by 4 bases. CDR3 length: 16 amino acids. Germline V gene data show CDR1 as MNHEY and CDR2 as SMNVEV (reference sequence).

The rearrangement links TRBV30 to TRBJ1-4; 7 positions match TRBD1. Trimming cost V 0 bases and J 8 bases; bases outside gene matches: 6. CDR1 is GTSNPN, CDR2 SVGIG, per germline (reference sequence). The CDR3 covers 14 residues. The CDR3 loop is CAWSVGQGEEKLFF. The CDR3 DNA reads TGTGCCTGGAGTGTAGGTCAGGGGGAGGAAAAACTGTTTTTT.

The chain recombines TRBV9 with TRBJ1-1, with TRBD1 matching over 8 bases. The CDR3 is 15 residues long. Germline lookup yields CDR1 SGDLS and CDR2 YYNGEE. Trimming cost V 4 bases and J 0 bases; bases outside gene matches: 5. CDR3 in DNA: TGTGCCAGCAGCTCCCGGACAGGGCTGAACACTGAAGCTTTCTTT. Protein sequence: CASSSRTGLNTEAFF.

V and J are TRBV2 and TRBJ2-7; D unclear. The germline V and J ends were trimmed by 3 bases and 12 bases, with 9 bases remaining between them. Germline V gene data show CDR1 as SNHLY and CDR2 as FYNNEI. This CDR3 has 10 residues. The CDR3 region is CASSDPGRYF. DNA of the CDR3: TGTGCCAGCAGTGACCCGGGTCGGTACTTC.

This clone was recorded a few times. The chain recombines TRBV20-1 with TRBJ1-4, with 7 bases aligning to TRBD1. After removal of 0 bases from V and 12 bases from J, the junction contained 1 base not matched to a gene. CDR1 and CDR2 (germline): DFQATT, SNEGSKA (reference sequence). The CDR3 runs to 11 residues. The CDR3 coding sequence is TGCAGTGCTAGAGATGGGACAGAACTGTTTTTT. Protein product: CSARDGTELFF.